This T cell receptor beta chain was recorded in a study of beta chain features in type 1 diabetes. What was sequenced were expressed TCRB transcripts, since all of the isolated RNA had been reverse transcribed. Mean read depth for naive, central memory and regulatory T cell samples was a few million reads. Using immunoSEQ multiplex PCR, the repertoire was profiled, and TCRdb retains in-frame clones only, with some absent. The top ten hold more than 0.45% of the sample, which has about 160,000 clones, around 8.3% seen once. The table lists this clone with a few counts. Its target is not known. Broader study findings: Resolution of whether HLA type affects TCRB rearrangement was not achieved here. Significant though moderate, a shortening of TCRB CDR3s appeared in all four CD4+ subsets of Type 1 diabetes patients. Individuals with type 1 diabetes displayed fewer insertions and more deletions at VDJ junctions.

Sample: central memory CD4+ T cells from blood. The sequence derives from a woman younger than 30 with type 1 diabetes.

The CDR3 reads CASSFGSGDTQYF. CDR3 nucleotide sequence: TGTGCCAGCAGCTTTGGATCCGGGGATACGCAGTATTTT. The rearrangement uses TRBV5-6 and TRBJ2-3; D unresolved. V shed 2 bases and J shed 6 bases, with 10 bases lying between them. Germline loops: CDR1 SGHDT, CDR2 YYEEEE. The CDR3 is made up of 13 amino acids. Variable domain in full (rest from reference TRBV5-6 and TRBJ2-3): DAGVTQSPTHLIKTRGQQVTLRCSPKSGHDTVSWYQQALGQGPQFIFQYYEEEERQRGNFPDRFSGHQFPNYSSELNVNALLLGDSALYLCASSFGSGDTQYFGPGTRLTVL.